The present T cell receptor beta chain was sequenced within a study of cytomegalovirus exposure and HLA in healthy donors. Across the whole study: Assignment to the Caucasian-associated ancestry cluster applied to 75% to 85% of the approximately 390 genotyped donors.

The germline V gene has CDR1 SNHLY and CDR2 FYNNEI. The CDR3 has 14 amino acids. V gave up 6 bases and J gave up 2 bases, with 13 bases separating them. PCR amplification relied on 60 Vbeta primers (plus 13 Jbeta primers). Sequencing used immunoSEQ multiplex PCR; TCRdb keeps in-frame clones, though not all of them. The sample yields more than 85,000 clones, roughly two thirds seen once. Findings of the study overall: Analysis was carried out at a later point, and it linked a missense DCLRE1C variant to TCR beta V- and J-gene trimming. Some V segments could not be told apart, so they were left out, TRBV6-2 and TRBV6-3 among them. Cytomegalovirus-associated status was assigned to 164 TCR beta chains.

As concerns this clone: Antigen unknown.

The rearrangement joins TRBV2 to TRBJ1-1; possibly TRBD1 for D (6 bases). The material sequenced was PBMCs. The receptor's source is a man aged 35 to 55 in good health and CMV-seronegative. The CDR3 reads CASSAGEKNTEAFF. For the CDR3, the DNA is TGTGCCAGCAGCGCAGGGGAGAAAAACACTGAAGCTTTCTTT.